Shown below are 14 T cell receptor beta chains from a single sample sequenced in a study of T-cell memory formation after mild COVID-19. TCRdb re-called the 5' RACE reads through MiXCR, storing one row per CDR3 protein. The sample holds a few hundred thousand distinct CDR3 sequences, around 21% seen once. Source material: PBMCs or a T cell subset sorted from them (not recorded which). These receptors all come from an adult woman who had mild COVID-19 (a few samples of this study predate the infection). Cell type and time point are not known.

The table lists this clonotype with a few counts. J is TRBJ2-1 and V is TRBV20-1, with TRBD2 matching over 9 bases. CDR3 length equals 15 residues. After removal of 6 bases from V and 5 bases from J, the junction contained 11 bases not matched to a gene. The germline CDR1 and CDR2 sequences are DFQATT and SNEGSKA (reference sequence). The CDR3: CSAHWREGRNNEQFF. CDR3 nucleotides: TGCAGTGCCCATTGGCGGGAGGGCCGTAACAATGAGCAGTTCTTC.

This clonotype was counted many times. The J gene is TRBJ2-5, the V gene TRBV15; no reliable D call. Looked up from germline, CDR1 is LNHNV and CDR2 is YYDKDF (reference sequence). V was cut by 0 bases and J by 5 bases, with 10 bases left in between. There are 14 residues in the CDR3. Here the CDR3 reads CATSRDPGPETQYF. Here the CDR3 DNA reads TGTGCCACCAGCAGAGATCCGGGCCCCGAGACCCAGTACTTC.

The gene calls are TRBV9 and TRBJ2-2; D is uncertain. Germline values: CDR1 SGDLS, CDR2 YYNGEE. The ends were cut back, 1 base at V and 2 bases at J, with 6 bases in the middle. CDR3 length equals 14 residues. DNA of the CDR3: TGTGCCAGCAGCGTATTCTCCAACACCGGGGAGCTGTTTTTT. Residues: CASSVFSNTGELFF.

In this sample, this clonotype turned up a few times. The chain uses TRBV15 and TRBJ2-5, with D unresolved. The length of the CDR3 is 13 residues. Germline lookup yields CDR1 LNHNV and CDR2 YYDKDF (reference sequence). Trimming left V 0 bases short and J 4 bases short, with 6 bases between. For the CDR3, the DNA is TGTGCCACCAGCAGAGATCTTGGAGAGACCCAGTACTTC. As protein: CATSRDLGETQYF.

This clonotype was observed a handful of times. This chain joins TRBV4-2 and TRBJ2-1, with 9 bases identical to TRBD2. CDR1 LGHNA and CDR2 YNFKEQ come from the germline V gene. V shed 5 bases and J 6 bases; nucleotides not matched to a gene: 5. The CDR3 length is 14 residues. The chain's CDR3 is CASSSSTSGNEQFF. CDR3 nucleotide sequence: TGTGCCAGCAGCTCCTCGACTAGCGGCAATGAGCAGTTCTTC.

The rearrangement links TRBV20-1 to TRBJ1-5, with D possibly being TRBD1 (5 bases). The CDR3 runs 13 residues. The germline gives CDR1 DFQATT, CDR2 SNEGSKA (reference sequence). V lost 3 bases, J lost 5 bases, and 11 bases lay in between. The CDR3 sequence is CSASRGADQPQHF. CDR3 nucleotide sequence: TGCAGTGCTAGTAGGGGCGCGGATCAGCCCCAGCATTTT.

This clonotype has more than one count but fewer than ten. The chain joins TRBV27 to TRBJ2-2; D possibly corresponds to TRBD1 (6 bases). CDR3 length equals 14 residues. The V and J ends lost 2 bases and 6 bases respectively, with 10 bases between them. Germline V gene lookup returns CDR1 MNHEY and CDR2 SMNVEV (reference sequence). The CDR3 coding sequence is TGTGCCAGCAGTTTAGTAGGGGGTGCCGGGGAGCTGTTTTTT. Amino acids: CASSLVGGAGELFF.

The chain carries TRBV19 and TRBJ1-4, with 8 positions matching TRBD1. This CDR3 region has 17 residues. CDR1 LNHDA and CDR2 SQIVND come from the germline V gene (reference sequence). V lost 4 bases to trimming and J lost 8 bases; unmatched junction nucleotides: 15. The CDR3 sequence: CASSKGGQAQRKEKLFF. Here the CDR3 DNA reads TGTGCCAGTAGTAAAGGGGGACAGGCCCAGCGTAAGGAAAAACTGTTTTTT.

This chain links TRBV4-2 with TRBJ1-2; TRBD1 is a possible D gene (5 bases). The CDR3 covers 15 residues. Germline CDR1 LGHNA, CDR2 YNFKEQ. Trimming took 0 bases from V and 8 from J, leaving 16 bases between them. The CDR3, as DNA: TGTGCCAGCAGCCAAGATGACCGGGACGCCAGGGGCTACACCTTC. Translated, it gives CASSQDDRDARGYTF.

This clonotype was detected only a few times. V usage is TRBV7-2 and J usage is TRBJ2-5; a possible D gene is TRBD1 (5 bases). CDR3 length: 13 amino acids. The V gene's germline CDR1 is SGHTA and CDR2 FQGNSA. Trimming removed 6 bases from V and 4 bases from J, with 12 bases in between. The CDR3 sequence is CASRPGSLETQYF. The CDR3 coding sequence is TGTGCCAGCAGGCCAGGGTCTCTAGAGACCCAGTACTTC.

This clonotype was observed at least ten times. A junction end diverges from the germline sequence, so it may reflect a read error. This chain's CDR3 is CASSLGQTYNEQFF. CDR3 nucleotide sequence: TGTGCCAGCAGCTTAGGCCAGACCTACAATGAGCAGTTCTTC. V is TRBV5-1 and J is TRBJ2-1; unclear D gene. The CDR3 has 14 residues. Germline V CDR1 and CDR2: SGHRS, YFSETQ.

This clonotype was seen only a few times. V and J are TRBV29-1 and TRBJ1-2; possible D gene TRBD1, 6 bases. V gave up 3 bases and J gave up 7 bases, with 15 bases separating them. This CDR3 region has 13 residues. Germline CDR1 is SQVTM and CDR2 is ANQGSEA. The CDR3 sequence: CSVEAGERAGYTF. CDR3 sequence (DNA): TGCAGCGTTGAGGCAGGGGAGCGAGCTGGCTACACCTTC.

This chain's CDR3 is CASTSVGGQPQHF. The CDR3 nucleotides are TGTGCCAGCACGTCTGTGGGAGGTCAGCCCCAGCATTTT. The chain couples TRBV6-1 to TRBJ1-5; D is ambiguous. The ends were cut back, 7 bases at V and 6 bases at J, with 13 bases in the middle. This CDR3 spans 13 amino acids. In germline, CDR1 is MNHNS, CDR2 SASEGT.

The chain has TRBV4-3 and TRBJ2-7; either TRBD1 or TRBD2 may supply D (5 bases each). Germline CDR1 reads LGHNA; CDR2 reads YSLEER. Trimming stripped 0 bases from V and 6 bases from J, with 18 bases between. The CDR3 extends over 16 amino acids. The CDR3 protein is CASSQDLGEGASEQYF. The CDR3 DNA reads TGCGCCAGCAGCCAAGATCTGGGAGAAGGGGCGAGCGAGCAGTACTTC.